This T cell receptor beta chain was found in a study of siplizumab effects on memory and regulatory T cells. Overall study findings and caveats: Siplizumab cultures yielded proliferating Tregs whose suppressive function was not confirmed. Memory cells seemed less diverse than naive T cells, which also seemed major contributors to the alloresponse. Sequences below about 10^-5 frequency were poorly captured, limiting mapping of alloreactive clones.

Per sample, 85,000 to 100,000 TCR templates underwent assay. Using immunoSEQ multiplex PCR, the repertoire was profiled, and TCRdb retains in-frame clones only, with some absent. Of some 100,000 clones in the sample, approximately 97% were seen once. As to this clone: The antigen remains undetermined.

The germline V gene encodes CDR1 WNHNN and CDR2 SYGVQD (reference sequence). The CDR3 totals 16 residues. V shed 3 bases and J 8 bases; nucleotides not matched to a gene: 7. The chain recombines TRBV10-1 with TRBJ2-1; the match to TRBD2 covers 13 bases. The specimen sequenced was naive CD4+ T cells sorted from blood. This sequence was found in a human donor in good health. In DNA form, the CDR3 reads TGCGCCAGCAGTGATACTGGGACTAGCGGGGTTCATGAGCAGTTCTTC. It translates to CASSDTGTSGVHEQFF.